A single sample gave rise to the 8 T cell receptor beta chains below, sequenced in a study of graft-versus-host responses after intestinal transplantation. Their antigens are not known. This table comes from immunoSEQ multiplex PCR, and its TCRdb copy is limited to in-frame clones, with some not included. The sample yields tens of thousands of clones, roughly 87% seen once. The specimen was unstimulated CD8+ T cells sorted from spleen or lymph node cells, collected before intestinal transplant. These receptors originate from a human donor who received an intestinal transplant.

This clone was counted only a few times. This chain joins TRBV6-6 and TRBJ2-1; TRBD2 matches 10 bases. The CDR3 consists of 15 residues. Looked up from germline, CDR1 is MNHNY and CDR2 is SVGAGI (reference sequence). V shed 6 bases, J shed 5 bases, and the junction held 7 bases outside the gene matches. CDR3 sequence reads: CASSAGTSENNEQFF. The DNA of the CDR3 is TGTGCCAGCAGCGCCGGGACTAGCGAAAACAATGAGCAGTTCTTC.

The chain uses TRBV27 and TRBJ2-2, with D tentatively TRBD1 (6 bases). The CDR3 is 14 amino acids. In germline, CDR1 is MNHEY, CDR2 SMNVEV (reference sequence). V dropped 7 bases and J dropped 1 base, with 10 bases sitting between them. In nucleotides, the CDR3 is TGTGCCAGCATTAAGACAGGGAACACCGGGGAGCTGTTTTTT. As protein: CASIKTGNTGELFF.

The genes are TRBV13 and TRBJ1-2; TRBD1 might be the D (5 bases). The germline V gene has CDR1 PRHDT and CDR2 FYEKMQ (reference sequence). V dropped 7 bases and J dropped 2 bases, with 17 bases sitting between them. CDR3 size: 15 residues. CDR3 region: CASTPGRALNYGYTF. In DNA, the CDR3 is TGTGCCAGCACCCCCGGCAGGGCCCTCAACTATGGCTACACCTTC.

The CDR3 here is CASSSRGTAGDDQFF. DNA of the CDR3: TGTGCCAGCAGCTCACGAGGGACAGCTGGGGACGACCAGTTCTTC. This rearrangement joins TRBV9 to TRBJ2-1; 7 nucleotides align to TRBD1. V was pared by 4 bases and J by 13 bases, with 17 bases of the junction left unmatched. Germline V gene data show CDR1 as SGDLS and CDR2 as YYNGEE. This CDR3 is built from 15 residues.

The CDR3 is CASSRTSGGIARDTQYF. In DNA, the CDR3 is TGTGCCAGCAGTCGGACTAGCGGGGGGATAGCACGAGATACGCAGTATTTT. V and J are TRBV2 and TRBJ2-3; 14 bases agree with TRBD2. CDR3 length: 17 amino acids. With 5 bases clipped from V and 5 bases from J, the junction kept 9 bases outside the gene matches. The germline gives CDR1 SNHLY, CDR2 FYNNEI.

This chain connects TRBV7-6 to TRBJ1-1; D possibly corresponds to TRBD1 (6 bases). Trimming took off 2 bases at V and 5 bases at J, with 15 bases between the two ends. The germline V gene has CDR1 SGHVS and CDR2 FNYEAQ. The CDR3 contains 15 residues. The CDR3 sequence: CASSLQTRGYTEAFF. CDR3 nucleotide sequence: TGTGCCAGCAGCTTACAAACCAGGGGTTATACTGAAGCTTTCTTT.

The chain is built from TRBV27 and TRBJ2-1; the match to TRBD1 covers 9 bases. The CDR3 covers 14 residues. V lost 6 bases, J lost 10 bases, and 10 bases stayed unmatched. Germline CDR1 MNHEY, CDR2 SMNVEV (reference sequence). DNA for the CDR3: TGTGCCAGCAGCCCATCCGGGACAGGGTACGAGCAGTTCTTC. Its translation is CASSPSGTGYEQFF.

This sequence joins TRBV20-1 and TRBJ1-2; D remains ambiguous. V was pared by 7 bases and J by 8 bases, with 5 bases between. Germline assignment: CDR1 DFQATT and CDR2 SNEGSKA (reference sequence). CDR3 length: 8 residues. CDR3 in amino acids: CSVEGYTF. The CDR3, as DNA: TGCAGTGTTGAGGGCTACACCTTC.